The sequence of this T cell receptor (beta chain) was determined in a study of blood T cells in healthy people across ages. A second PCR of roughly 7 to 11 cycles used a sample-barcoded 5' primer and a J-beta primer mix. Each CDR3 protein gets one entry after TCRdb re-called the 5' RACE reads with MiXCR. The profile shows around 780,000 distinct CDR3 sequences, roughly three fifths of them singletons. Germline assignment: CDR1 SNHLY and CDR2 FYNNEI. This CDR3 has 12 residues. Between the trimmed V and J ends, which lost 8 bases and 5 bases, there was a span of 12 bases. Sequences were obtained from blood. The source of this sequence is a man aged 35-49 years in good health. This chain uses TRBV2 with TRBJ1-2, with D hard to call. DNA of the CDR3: TGTGCCAGCCCAGGACTGCTATATGGCTACACCTTC. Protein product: CASPGLLYGYTF.